This T cell receptor beta chain was captured by sequencing in a study of T cell responses to AZD1222 COVID-19 vaccine. This table comes from immunoSEQ multiplex PCR, and its TCRdb copy is limited to in-frame clones, with some not included. The table includes some 150,000 clones, 88% detected once. On this clone itself: As yet, its antigen is unknown.

Study-wide findings and caveats: Only a handful of individuals given AZD1222 were seropositive at baseline.

CDR3 size: 11 residues. CDR1 is LNHDA and CDR2 is SQIVND in the germline V gene (reference sequence). Trimming stripped 6 bases from V and 11 bases from J, with 13 bases between. V and J are TRBV19 and TRBJ1-1; D gene unclear. The specimen comprised peripheral blood, sampled on day 0 of AZD1222 vaccination. This receptor was identified in an adult in good health. CDR3 sequence reads: CASRDSRAAFF. The CDR3 bases are TGTGCCAGTAGAGACTCAAGGGCGGCTTTCTTT. The full variable domain, completed using reference TRBV19 and TRBJ1-1, is DGGITQSPKYLFRKEGQNVTLSCEQNLNHDAMYWYRQDPGQGLRLIYYSQIVNDFQKGDIAEGYSVSREKKESFPLTVTSAQKNPTAFYLCASRDSRAAFFGQGTRLTVV.